Below, 9 T cell receptor beta chains from the same sample are listed, as sequenced in a study of CD8 T cells in Susac syndrome (dated by TCRdb to about 2019). The protocol used for the library was the immunoSEQ multiplex PCR assay. RNA was extracted with the RNeasy kit and about 0.5 to 1 ug was reverse transcribed using random hexamers. TCRdb cleaned the public reads at Q25 with fastp, built clones with MiXCR and kept in-frame beta chains. When rows share a CDR3 protein, they turn into one entry using the most common DNA and genes. In all, the sample holds tens of thousands of distinct CDR3 sequences, and 80% to 95% of those were seen once. The ten largest clones represent 0.45% to 0.65% of the sample. The sample consisted of CD8+ T cells from PBMCs. These receptors all stem from a human donor in good health.

V usage is TRBV28 and J usage is TRBJ1-1; tentatively, D is TRBD1 (5 bases). The CDR3 is made up of 13 amino acids. In germline, CDR1 is MDHEN, CDR2 SYDVKM. The germline V and J ends were trimmed by 3 bases and 5 bases, with 10 bases remaining between them. Here the CDR3 reads CASSFGGGTEAFF. The CDR3 DNA is TGTGCCAGCAGTTTCGGGGGTGGAACTGAAGCTTTCTTT.

This sequence joins TRBV5-4 and TRBJ2-7, with 15 bases aligning to TRBD2. Trimming cost V 3 bases and J 4 bases; bases outside gene matches: 2. Germline-derived CDR1 and CDR2 are SGHNT and YYREEE (reference sequence). The length of the CDR3 is 15 residues. The CDR3 here is CASSSGTSGRYEQYF. CDR3 DNA: TGTGCCAGCAGCTCCGGGACTAGCGGGAGGTACGAGCAGTACTTC.

Written as DNA, the CDR3 is TGTGCCAGCAGCCAAGCGGGAGGGCCCGGGGAGCTGTTTTTT. Amino acid sequence: CASSQAGGPGELFF. J is TRBJ2-2 and V is TRBV3-1, with 8 bases fitting TRBD2. Per the germline V gene, CDR1 is LGHDT and CDR2 is YNNKEL (reference sequence). The CDR3 has 14 residues. V lost 1 base, J lost 6 bases, and 1 base stayed unmatched.

V usage is TRBV24-1 and J usage is TRBJ2-2; no clear D gene. Trimming stripped 3 bases from V and 6 bases from J, with 7 bases between. Germline V lookup: CDR1 KGHDR, CDR2 SFDVKD. The CDR3 runs to 13 residues. The CDR3 is CATSDGSSGELFF. The DNA of the CDR3 is TGTGCCACCAGTGATGGGTCCTCCGGGGAGCTGTTTTTT.

V gene TRBV19 combines with J gene TRBJ2-7; D is perhaps TRBD2 (6 bases). The germline V gene encodes CDR1 LNHDA and CDR2 SQIVND (reference sequence). Trimming stripped 3 bases from V and 3 bases from J, with 15 bases between. There are 15 residues in the CDR3. The CDR3 is CASSITSTRSYEQYF. The CDR3 coding sequence is TGTGCCAGTAGTATTACGTCGACTAGGAGCTACGAGCAGTACTTC.

The V call is TRBV20-1, the J call TRBJ2-1; D not certain. The V and J ends lost 3 bases and 9 bases respectively, with 18 bases between them. The germline V gene has CDR1 DFQATT and CDR2 SNEGSKA (reference sequence). CDR3 length equals 14 residues. CDR3 region: CSASNPSPYSEQFF. CDR3 DNA sequence: TGCAGTGCTAGTAACCCATCCCCCTATAGTGAGCAGTTCTTC.

The chain is built from TRBV27 and TRBJ2-7; D tentatively reads TRBD1 or TRBD2 (5 bases each). Germline-derived CDR1 and CDR2 are MNHEY and SMNVEV (reference sequence). V shed 1 base and J shed 2 bases, with 12 bases lying between them. This CDR3 contains 15 residues. CDR3 region: CASSLWFRGTYEQYF. The CDR3 region has the DNA TGTGCCAGCAGTTTATGGTTTCGGGGCACCTACGAGCAGTACTTC.

The chain recombines TRBV15 with TRBJ1-2, with D possibly TRBD1 on 6 matching bases. Trimming stripped 0 bases from V and 8 bases from J, with 16 bases between. The germline V gene has CDR1 LNHNV and CDR2 YYDKDF (reference sequence). This CDR3 has 15 amino acids. The CDR3 coding sequence is TGTGCCACCAGCAGAGACGAGGACAGTCTCCTGGGCTACACCTTC. It translates to CATSRDEDSLLGYTF.

This clonotype was seen more than once but under ten times. The chain uses TRBV28 and TRBJ2-7, with D unclear. V gave up 2 bases and J gave up 1 base, with 9 bases separating them. Germline V CDR1 and CDR2: MDHEN, SYDVKM. The CDR3 has 14 residues. The CDR3 here is CASSLVGSSYEQYF. The CDR3 nucleotides are TGTGCCAGCAGTTTAGTGGGTTCTTCCTACGAGCAGTACTTC. Supplemented by reference TRBV28 and TRBJ2-7, the full variable domain reads DVKVTQSSRYLVKRTGEKVFLECVQDMDHENMFWYRQDPGLGLRLIYFSYDVKMKEKGDIPEGYSVSREKKERFSLILESASTNQTSMYLCASSLVGSSYEQYFGPGTRLTVT.